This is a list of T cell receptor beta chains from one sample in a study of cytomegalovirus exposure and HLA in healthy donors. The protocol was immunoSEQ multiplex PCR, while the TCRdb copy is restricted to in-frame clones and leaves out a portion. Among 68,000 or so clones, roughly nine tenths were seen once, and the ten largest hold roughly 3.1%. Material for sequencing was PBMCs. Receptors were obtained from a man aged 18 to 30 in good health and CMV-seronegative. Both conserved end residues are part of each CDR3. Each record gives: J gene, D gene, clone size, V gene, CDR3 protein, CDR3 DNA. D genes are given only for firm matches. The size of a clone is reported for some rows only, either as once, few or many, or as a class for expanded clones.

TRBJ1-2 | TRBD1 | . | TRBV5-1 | CASTKKAGTGDNYGYTF | TGCGCCAGCACCAAAAAAGCAGGGACAGGGGATAACTATGGCTACACCTTC
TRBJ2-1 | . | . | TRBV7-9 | CASSLRDGERVDEQFF | TGTGCCAGCAGCCTCCGGGATGGCGAAAGGGTGGATGAGCAGTTCTTC
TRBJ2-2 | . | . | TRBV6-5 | CASSPYQTGELFF | TGTGCCAGCAGTCCTTATCAGACCGGGGAGCTGTTTTTT
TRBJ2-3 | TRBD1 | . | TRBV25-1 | CASSEGGSTGYTDTQYF | TGTGCCAGCAGTGAAGGGGGCTCGACAGGGTATACAGATACGCAGTATTTT
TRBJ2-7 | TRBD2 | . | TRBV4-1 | CASSQEGRVRGSEQYF | TGCGCCAGCAGCCAAGAAGGGAGGGTGAGGGGTTCCGAGCAGTACTTC
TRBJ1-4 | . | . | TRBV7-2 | CASSLFAEEKLFF | TGTGCCAGCAGCTTATTTGCGGAGGAAAAACTGTTTTTT
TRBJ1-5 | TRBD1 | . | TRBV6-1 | CASSTGTGANQPQHF | TGTGCCAGCAGTACCGGGACAGGCGCAAATCAGCCCCAGCATTTT
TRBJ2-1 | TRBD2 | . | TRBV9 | CASSVLASSGGYNEQFF | TGTGCCAGCAGCGTCCTAGCTTCTAGCGGGGGTTACAATGAGCAGTTCTTC
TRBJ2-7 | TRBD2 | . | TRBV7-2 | CASSLVTSGTRSYEQYF | TGTGCCAGCAGCTTAGTGACTAGCGGGACCAGGTCCTACGAGCAGTACTTC
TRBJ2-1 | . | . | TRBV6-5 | CASKIHSQGVNEQFF | TGTGCCAGCAAAATTCATTCCCAGGGCGTTAATGAGCAGTTCTTC
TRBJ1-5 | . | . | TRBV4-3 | CASSQDGDGRQPQHF | TGCGCCAGCAGCCAAGATGGGGACGGGAGGCAGCCCCAGCATTTT
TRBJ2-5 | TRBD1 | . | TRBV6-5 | CASRSDRGRETQYF | TGTGCCAGCAGGTCGGACAGGGGGCGGGAGACCCAGTACTTC
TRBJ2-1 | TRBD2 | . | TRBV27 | CASSPGLAGYNEQFF | TGTGCCAGCAGCCCGGGACTAGCGGGTTACAATGAGCAGTTCTTC
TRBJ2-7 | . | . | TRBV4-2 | CASSHGTYEQYF | TGTGCCAGCAGCCACGGGACCTACGAGCAGTACTTC
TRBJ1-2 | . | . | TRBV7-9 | CASSPEAGNIGGYTF | TGTGCCAGCAGCCCCGAGGCAGGGAACATAGGTGGCTACACCTTC
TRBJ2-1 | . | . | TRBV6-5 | CASSYSGREEQFF | TGTGCCAGCAGTTACTCAGGTCGGGAAGAGCAGTTCTTC
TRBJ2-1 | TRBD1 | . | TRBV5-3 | CARSRSPVRGSHNEQFF | TGTGCCAGAAGCCGTAGCCCGGTCAGGGGGTCTCACAATGAGCAGTTCTTC
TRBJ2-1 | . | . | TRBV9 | CASSAEAAVQFF | TGTGCCAGCAGCGCAGAGGCCGCGGTTCAGTTCTTC
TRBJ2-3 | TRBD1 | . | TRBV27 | CASSLQGGTDTQYF | TGTGCCAGCAGTTTACAGGGGGGCACAGATACGCAGTATTTT
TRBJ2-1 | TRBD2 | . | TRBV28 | CGVGLAGVGAYNEQFF | TGTGGGGTCGGACTAGCGGGAGTAGGCGCCTACAATGAGCAGTTCTTC
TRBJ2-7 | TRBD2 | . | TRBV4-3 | CASSQGSGRGGGEQYF | TGCGCCAGCAGCCAGGGCTCAGGGCGGGGGGGTGGCGAGCAGTACTTC
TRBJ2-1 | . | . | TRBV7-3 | CASSPLLNNEQFF | TGTGCCAGCAGCCCCTTACTAAACAATGAGCAGTTCTTC
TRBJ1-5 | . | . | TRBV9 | CASSTQLDQPQHF | TGTGCCAGCAGCACGCAGTTGGATCAGCCCCAGCATTTT
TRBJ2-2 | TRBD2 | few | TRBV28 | CASLTVSGGSNTGELFF | TGTGCCAGCCTAACGGTGTCCGGGGGGTCGAACACCGGGGAGCTGTTTTTT
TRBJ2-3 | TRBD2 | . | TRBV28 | CASSPSGKRDTQYF | TGTGCCAGCAGTCCTAGCGGGAAGAGAGATACGCAGTATTTT